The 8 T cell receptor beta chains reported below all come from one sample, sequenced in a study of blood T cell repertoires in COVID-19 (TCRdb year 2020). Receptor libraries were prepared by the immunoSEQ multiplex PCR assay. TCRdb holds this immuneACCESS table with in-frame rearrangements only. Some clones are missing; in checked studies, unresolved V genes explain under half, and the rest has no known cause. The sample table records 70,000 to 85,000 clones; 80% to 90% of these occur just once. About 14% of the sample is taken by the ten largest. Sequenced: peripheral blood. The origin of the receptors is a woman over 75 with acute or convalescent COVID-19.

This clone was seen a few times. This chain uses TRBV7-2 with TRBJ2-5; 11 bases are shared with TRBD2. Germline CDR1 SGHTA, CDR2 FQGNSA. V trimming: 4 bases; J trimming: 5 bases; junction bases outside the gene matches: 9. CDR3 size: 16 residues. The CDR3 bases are TGTGCCAGCAGCTCGCCTCTAGCGGGGGGCCGGGAGACCCAGTACTTC. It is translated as CASSSPLAGGRETQYF.

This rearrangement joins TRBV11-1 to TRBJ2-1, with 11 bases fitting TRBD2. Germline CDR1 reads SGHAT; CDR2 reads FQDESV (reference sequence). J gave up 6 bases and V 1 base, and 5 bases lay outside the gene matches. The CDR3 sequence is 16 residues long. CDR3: CASSLDLAGGSNEQFF. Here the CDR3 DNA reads TGTGCCAGCAGCTTAGACCTAGCGGGGGGCAGCAATGAGCAGTTCTTC.

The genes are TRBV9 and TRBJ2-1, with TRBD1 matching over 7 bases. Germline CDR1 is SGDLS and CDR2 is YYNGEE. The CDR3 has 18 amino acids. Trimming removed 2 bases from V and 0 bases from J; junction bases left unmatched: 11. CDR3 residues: CASSVGLGGSNSYNEQFF. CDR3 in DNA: TGTGCCAGCAGCGTTGGGCTAGGGGGCTCTAACTCCTACAATGAGCAGTTCTTC. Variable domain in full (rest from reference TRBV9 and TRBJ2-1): DSGVTQTPKHLITATGQRVTLRCSPRSGDLSVYWYQQSLDQGLQFLIQYYNGEERAKGNILERFSAQQFPDLHSELNLSSLELGDSALYFCASSVGLGGSNSYNEQFFGPGTRLTVL.

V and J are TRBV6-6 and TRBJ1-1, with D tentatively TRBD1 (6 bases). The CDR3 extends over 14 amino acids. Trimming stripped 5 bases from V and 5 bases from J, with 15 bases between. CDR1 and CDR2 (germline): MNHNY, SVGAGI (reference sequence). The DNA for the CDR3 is TGTGCCAGCAGTCAGGGGTACGGAGGGACTGAAGCTTTCTTT. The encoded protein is CASSQGYGGTEAFF.

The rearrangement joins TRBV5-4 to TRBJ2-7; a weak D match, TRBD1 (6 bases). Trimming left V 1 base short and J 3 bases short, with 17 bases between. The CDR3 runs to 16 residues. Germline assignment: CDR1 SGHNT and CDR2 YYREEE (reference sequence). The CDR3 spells CASSLLSGEGVYEQYF. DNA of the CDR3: TGTGCCAGCAGCTTGTTGTCCGGTGAGGGGGTCTACGAGCAGTACTTC.

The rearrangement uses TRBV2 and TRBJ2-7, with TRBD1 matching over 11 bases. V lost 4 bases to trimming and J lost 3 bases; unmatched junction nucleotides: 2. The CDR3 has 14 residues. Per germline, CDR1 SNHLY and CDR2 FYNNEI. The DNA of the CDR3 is TGTGCCAGCAGTGGGACAGGGGGCATCTACGAGCAGTACTTC. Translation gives CASSGTGGIYEQYF.

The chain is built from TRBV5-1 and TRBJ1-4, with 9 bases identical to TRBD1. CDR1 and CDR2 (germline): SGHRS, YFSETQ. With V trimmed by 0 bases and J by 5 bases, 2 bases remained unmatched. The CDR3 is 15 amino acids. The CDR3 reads CASSLEGTGNEKLFF. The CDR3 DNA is TGCGCCAGCAGCTTGGAGGGGACAGGGAATGAAAAACTGTTTTTT.

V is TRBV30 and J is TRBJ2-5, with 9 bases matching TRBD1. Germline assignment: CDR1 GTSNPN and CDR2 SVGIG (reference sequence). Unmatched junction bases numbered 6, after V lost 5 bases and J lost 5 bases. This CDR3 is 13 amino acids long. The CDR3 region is CAWEQGAGETQYF. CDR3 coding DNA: TGTGCCTGGGAACAGGGGGCTGGCGAGACCCAGTACTTC. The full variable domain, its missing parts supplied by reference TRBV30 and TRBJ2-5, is SQTIHQWPATLVQPVGSPLSLECTVEGTSNPNLYWYRQAAGRGLQLLFYSVGIGQISSEVPQNLSASRPQDRQFILSSKKLLLSDSGFYLCAWEQGAGETQYFGPGTRLLVL.